The clone carrying this T cell receptor beta chain has only a few counts. This sample is part of a study of early T cells in non-severe SARS-CoV-2 infection. The wider study: It was bulk RNA from unsorted whole blood that was sequenced, and the chains were unpaired.

Trimming took 6 bases from V and 4 from J; bases not matched to a gene: 14. CDR1 DFQATT and CDR2 SNEGSKA come from the germline V gene (reference sequence). The CDR3 has 16 residues. Individually, cDNA molecules had unique molecular identifiers attached to them. Each CDR3 protein is one row after TCRdb ran MiXCR on the 5' RACE reads. The table records 90,000 to 130,000 distinct CDR3 sequences, roughly an eighth of them present only once. V is TRBV20-1 and J is TRBJ1-1, with 10 bases lining up with TRBD1. The sequence was collected from an adult who was a healthcare worker with PCR-confirmed SARS-CoV-2 infection or an uninfected control (not recorded which). The sequences come from whole blood, collected at baseline. CDR3 region: CSARLSGDRGPTEAFF. The DNA for the CDR3 is TGCAGTGCACGCTTGTCGGGGGACAGGGGTCCCACTGAAGCTTTCTTT.